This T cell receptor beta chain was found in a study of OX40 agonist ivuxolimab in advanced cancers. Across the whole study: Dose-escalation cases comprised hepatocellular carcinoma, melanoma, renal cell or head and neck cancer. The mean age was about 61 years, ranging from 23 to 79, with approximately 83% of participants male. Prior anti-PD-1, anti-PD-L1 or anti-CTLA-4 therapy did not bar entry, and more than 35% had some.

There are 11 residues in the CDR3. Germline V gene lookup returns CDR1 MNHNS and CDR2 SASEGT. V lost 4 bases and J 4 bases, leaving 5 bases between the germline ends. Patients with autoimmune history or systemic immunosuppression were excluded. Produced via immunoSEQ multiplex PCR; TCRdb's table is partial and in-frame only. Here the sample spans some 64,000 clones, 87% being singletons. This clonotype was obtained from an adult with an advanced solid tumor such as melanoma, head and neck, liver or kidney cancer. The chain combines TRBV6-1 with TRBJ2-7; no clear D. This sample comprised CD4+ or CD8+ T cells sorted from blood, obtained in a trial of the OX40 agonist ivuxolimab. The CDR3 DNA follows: TGTGCCAGCAGTGTTGTGTACGAGCAGTACTTC. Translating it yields CASSVVYEQYF.